Listed below are T cell receptor beta chains from one sample, sequenced in a study of blood T cell repertoires in COVID-19. Here immunoSEQ multiplex PCR was the method, and the copy in TCRdb shows in-frame clones only, minus some. The profile covers 250,000 to 350,000 clones, with 70% to 90% appearing a single time and around 13% taken by the ten largest. The specimen was peripheral blood. Every receptor here comes from a woman in her seventies with COVID-19, enrolled during active disease. Both conserved end residues are part of each CDR3. D genes are given only for firm matches. The size of a clone is reported for some rows only, either as once, few or many, or as a class for expanded clones.

abundance: NA
v_gene: TRBV2
len: 11
j_gene: TRBJ2-7
d_gene: NA
CDR3aa: CASRARYEQYF
CDR3nt: TGTGCCAGCAGAGCCCGCTACGAGCAGTACTTC

abundance: NA
v_gene: TRBV12-3/TRBV12-4
len: 12
j_gene: TRBJ2-7
d_gene: TRBD1
CDR3aa: CASGTGSYEQYF
CDR3nt: TGTGCCAGCGGGACAGGTTCCTACGAGCAGTACTTC

abundance: NA
v_gene: TRBV7-2
len: 14
j_gene: TRBJ2-5
d_gene: NA
CDR3aa: CASSEGLWRATQYF
CDR3nt: TGTGCCAGCAGCGAGGGTTTGTGGAGGGCGACCCAGTACTTC

abundance: NA
v_gene: TRBV5-1
len: 14
j_gene: TRBJ2-1
d_gene: TRBD2
CDR3aa: CASSLAGLGREQFF
CDR3nt: TGCGCCAGCAGCTTGGCGGGACTAGGACGAGAGCAGTTCTTC

abundance: few
v_gene: TRBV9
len: 16
j_gene: TRBJ2-2
d_gene: NA
CDR3aa: CASSVASSGVTGELFF
CDR3nt: TGTGCCAGCAGCGTAGCCTCCAGCGGAGTCACCGGGGAGCTGTTTTTT

abundance: NA
v_gene: TRBV3-1/TRBV3-2
len: 14
j_gene: TRBJ1-4
d_gene: TRBD1
CDR3aa: CASSLQGADEKLFF
CDR3nt: TGTGCCAGCAGTCTACAGGGGGCGGACGAAAAACTGTTTTTT

abundance: NA
v_gene: TRBV18
len: 14
j_gene: TRBJ1-1
d_gene: NA
CDR3aa: CASSPGTTNTEAFF
CDR3nt: TGTGCCAGCTCTCCCGGGACAACGAACACTGAAGCTTTCTTT

abundance: NA
v_gene: TRBV9
len: 13
j_gene: TRBJ2-1
d_gene: NA
CDR3aa: CASSVGGWNEQFF
CDR3nt: TGTGCCAGCAGCGTTGGAGGGTGGAATGAGCAGTTCTTC

abundance: NA
v_gene: TRBV27
len: 13
j_gene: TRBJ2-7
d_gene: NA
CDR3aa: CATWTDFGYEQYF
CDR3nt: TGTGCCACCTGGACAGATTTTGGCTACGAGCAGTACTTC

abundance: NA
v_gene: TRBV29-1
len: 16
j_gene: TRBJ1-2
d_gene: TRBD1
CDR3aa: CSVELGAGQVNYGYTF
CDR3nt: TGCAGCGTTGAATTGGGGGCCGGACAGGTAAACTATGGCTACACCTTC

abundance: NA
v_gene: TRBV30
len: 13
j_gene: TRBJ2-7
d_gene: NA
CDR3aa: CAWSDSLPYEQYF
CDR3nt: TGTGCCTGGAGCGACAGTTTACCCTACGAGCAGTACTTC

abundance: NA
v_gene: TRBV6-5
len: 14
j_gene: TRBJ1-4
d_gene: TRBD1
CDR3aa: CASSYRTGNEKLFF
CDR3nt: TGTGCCAGCAGTTATCGGACAGGGAATGAAAAACTGTTTTTT

abundance: NA
v_gene: TRBV19
len: 14
j_gene: TRBJ1-4
d_gene: NA
CDR3aa: CASSAAGGDEKLFF
CDR3nt: TGTGCCAGTAGTGCGGCAGGCGGGGATGAAAAACTGTTTTTT

abundance: NA
v_gene: TRBV23-1
len: 13
j_gene: TRBJ2-7
d_gene: TRBD1
CDR3aa: CASWRTGADEQYF
CDR3nt: TGCGCCAGCTGGAGGACAGGGGCGGACGAGCAGTACTTC

abundance: few
v_gene: TRBV27
len: 15
j_gene: TRBJ1-6
d_gene: NA
CDR3aa: CASSSLPSRGSPLHF
CDR3nt: TGTGCCAGCAGTTCACTTCCCTCTAGGGGTTCACCCCTCCACTTT

abundance: NA
v_gene: TRBV4-2
len: 15
j_gene: TRBJ2-7
d_gene: TRBD2
CDR3aa: CASSQARTSGYEQYF
CDR3nt: TGTGCCAGCAGCCAAGCTAGGACTAGCGGCTACGAGCAGTACTTC

abundance: NA
v_gene: TRBV10-2
len: 12
j_gene: TRBJ1-1
d_gene: NA
CDR3aa: CASSEWEAEAFF
CDR3nt: TGCGCCAGCAGTGAGTGGGAGGCTGAAGCTTTCTTT

abundance: NA
v_gene: TRBV10-3
len: 15
j_gene: TRBJ2-7
d_gene: TRBD1
CDR3aa: CAISGDRGQSYEQYF
CDR3nt: TGTGCCATCAGTGGTGACAGGGGGCAAAGCTACGAGCAGTACTTC

abundance: NA
v_gene: TRBV30
len: 15
j_gene: TRBJ1-3
d_gene: NA
CDR3aa: CAWSVGGTSGNTIYF
CDR3nt: TGTGCCTGGAGTGTAGGAGGCACCTCTGGAAACACCATATATTTT

abundance: NA
v_gene: TRBV18
len: 15
j_gene: TRBJ1-4
d_gene: TRBD1
CDR3aa: CASSLDRDTNEKLFF
CDR3nt: TGTGCCAGCTCGCTTGACAGGGATACTAATGAAAAACTGTTTTTT

abundance: NA
v_gene: TRBV6-5
len: 14
j_gene: TRBJ2-7
d_gene: TRBD1
CDR3aa: CASSYGAGGYEQYF
CDR3nt: TGTGCCAGCAGTTATGGGGCAGGGGGCTACGAGCAGTACTTC

abundance: once
v_gene: TRBV5-4
len: 14
j_gene: TRBJ2-7
d_gene: TRBD2
CDR3aa: CASSRAGGPNEQYF
CDR3nt: TGTGCCAGCAGCCGCGCGGGGGGGCCAAACGAGCAGTACTTC

abundance: NA
v_gene: TRBV5-4
len: 16
j_gene: TRBJ2-7
d_gene: TRBD1
CDR3aa: CASSLGGQQGTYEQYF
CDR3nt: TGTGCCAGCAGCTTGGGGGGGCAACAGGGGACCTACGAGCAGTACTTC

abundance: few
v_gene: TRBV2
len: 15
j_gene: TRBJ1-5
d_gene: NA
CDR3aa: CASSEALADNQPQHF
CDR3nt: TGTGCCAGCAGTGAAGCGCTGGCAGATAATCAGCCCCAGCATTTT

abundance: NA
v_gene: TRBV2
len: 13
j_gene: TRBJ1-1
d_gene: TRBD1
CDR3aa: CASSGGGLREAFF
CDR3nt: TGTGCCAGCAGTGGAGGGGGCCTGAGGGAAGCTTTCTTT

abundance: once
v_gene: TRBV11-2
len: 11
j_gene: TRBJ1-6
d_gene: NA
CDR3aa: CASSSGSPLHF
CDR3nt: TGTGCCAGCAGCTCGGGGTCACCCCTCCACTTT

abundance: NA
v_gene: TRBV6-5
len: 15
j_gene: TRBJ1-1
d_gene: NA
CDR3aa: CASSLGLRGNTEAFF
CDR3nt: TGTGCCAGCAGTTTGGGTTTACGAGGGAACACTGAAGCTTTCTTT

abundance: NA
v_gene: TRBV29-1
len: 13
j_gene: TRBJ2-2
d_gene: TRBD1
CDR3aa: CSVSGTGHGELFF
CDR3nt: TGCAGCGTCTCCGGGACAGGGCACGGGGAGCTGTTTTTT

abundance: NA
v_gene: TRBV4-1
len: 13
j_gene: TRBJ1-1
d_gene: TRBD1
CDR3aa: CASSRTGGTEAFF
CDR3nt: TGCGCCAGCAGCAGGACAGGGGGGACTGAAGCTTTCTTT

abundance: NA
v_gene: TRBV5-1
len: 18
j_gene: TRBJ1-6
d_gene: TRBD1
CDR3aa: CASSLGEGGRRSNSPLHF
CDR3nt: TGCGCCAGCAGCTTGGGTGAAGGGGGCAGGAGGTCGAATTCACCCCTCCACTTT

abundance: NA
v_gene: TRBV1
len: 17
j_gene: TRBJ2-3
d_gene: NA
CDR3aa: CTSSRELAGAFCGTQYF
CDR3nt: TGCACCAGCAGCCGCGAACTAGCGGGGGCCTTTTGCGGTACGCAGTATTTT

abundance: NA
v_gene: TRBV28
len: 14
j_gene: TRBJ2-3
d_gene: TRBD1
CDR3aa: CASSTGQGTDTQYF
CDR3nt: TGTGCCAGCAGTACCGGACAGGGCACAGATACGCAGTATTTT

abundance: NA
v_gene: TRBV11-3
len: 13
j_gene: TRBJ2-1
d_gene: TRBD1
CDR3aa: CASSLDGQGVQFF
CDR3nt: TGTGCCAGCAGCTTAGACGGACAGGGAGTGCAGTTCTTC

abundance: NA
v_gene: TRBV7-9
len: 15
j_gene: TRBJ2-1
d_gene: NA
CDR3aa: CASSKQGFSYNEQFF
CDR3nt: TGTGCCAGCAGCAAACAGGGTTTCTCCTACAATGAGCAGTTCTTC

abundance: NA
v_gene: TRBV15
len: 16
j_gene: TRBJ2-1
d_gene: TRBD1
CDR3aa: CATSIYDRVGRNEQFF
CDR3nt: TGTGCCACCAGCATATATGACAGGGTGGGGCGCAATGAGCAGTTCTTC

abundance: NA
v_gene: TRBV5-8
len: 11
j_gene: TRBJ2-7
d_gene: NA
CDR3aa: CASSPKAVQSF
CDR3nt: TGTGCCAGCAGCCCCAAGGCGGTCCAGAGCTTC

abundance: NA
v_gene: TRBV23-1
len: 16
j_gene: TRBJ1-2
d_gene: NA
CDR3aa: CASSQDSGGRNYGYTF
CDR3nt: TGCGCCAGCAGTCAAGACTCCGGGGGTAGGAACTATGGCTACACCTTC

abundance: NA
v_gene: TRBV24-1
len: 15
j_gene: TRBJ2-5
d_gene: TRBD1
CDR3aa: CATSDSRTGKETQYF
CDR3nt: TGTGCCACCAGTGATTCCCGGACAGGGAAAGAGACCCAGTACTTC

abundance: NA
v_gene: TRBV28
len: 15
j_gene: TRBJ1-6
d_gene: TRBD1
CDR3aa: CASSSTGEIKSPLHF
CDR3nt: TGTGCCAGCAGTAGCACAGGGGAAATAAAATCACCCCTCCACTTT

abundance: NA
v_gene: TRBV19
len: 17
j_gene: TRBJ2-5
d_gene: TRBD1
CDR3aa: CASSIIQGAQPLGTQYF
CDR3nt: TGTGCCAGTAGTATCATACAGGGGGCCCAGCCCTTAGGGACCCAGTACTTC

abundance: NA
v_gene: TRBV3-1/TRBV3-2
len: 14
j_gene: TRBJ2-1
d_gene: TRBD1
CDR3aa: CASSLLGTGNEQFF
CDR3nt: TGTGCCAGCAGCCTACTAGGGACAGGCAATGAGCAGTTCTTC

abundance: NA
v_gene: TRBV3-1/TRBV3-2
len: 14
j_gene: TRBJ2-2
d_gene: NA
CDR3aa: CASSQASTDGELFF
CDR3nt: TGTGCCAGCAGCCAAGCTAGCACGGACGGGGAGCTGTTTTTT

abundance: NA
v_gene: TRBV3-1/TRBV3-2
len: 13
j_gene: TRBJ2-3
d_gene: NA
CDR3aa: CASSERGGGRLLF
CDR3nt: TGTGCCAGCAGCGAAAGAGGTGGGGGCCGCCTTCTCTTT

abundance: NA
v_gene: TRBV10-3
len: 16
j_gene: TRBJ2-3
d_gene: TRBD1
CDR3aa: CAIRVTGTASTDTQYF
CDR3nt: TGTGCCATCAGGGTCACCGGGACAGCTAGCACAGATACGCAGTATTTT

abundance: NA
v_gene: TRBV7-2
len: 18
j_gene: TRBJ2-1
d_gene: TRBD2
CDR3aa: CASSPALAGRAGYNEQFF
CDR3nt: TGTGCCAGCAGCCCGGCCCTAGCGGGGCGAGCCGGCTACAATGAGCAGTTCTTC

abundance: NA
v_gene: TRBV5-1
len: 13
j_gene: TRBJ2-3
d_gene: TRBD1
CDR3aa: CASSDRATDTQYF
CDR3nt: TGCGCCAGCTCGGACAGGGCCACAGATACGCAGTATTTT

abundance: NA
v_gene: TRBV20-1
len: 14
j_gene: TRBJ1-6
d_gene: TRBD1
CDR3aa: CSATDRAYNSPLHF
CDR3nt: TGCAGTGCTACTGACAGGGCCTATAATTCACCCCTCCACTTT

abundance: few
v_gene: TRBV7-6
len: 16
j_gene: TRBJ2-2
d_gene: TRBD1
CDR3aa: CASSPGTGMDTGELFF
CDR3nt: TGTGCCAGCAGCCCCGGGACAGGGATGGACACCGGGGAGCTGTTTTTT

abundance: NA
v_gene: TRBV30
len: 13
j_gene: TRBJ1-5
d_gene: NA
CDR3aa: CAWSVQGGQPQHF
CDR3nt: TGTGCCTGGAGTGTACAAGGCGGTCAGCCCCAGCATTTT

abundance: NA
v_gene: TRBV19
len: 12
j_gene: TRBJ2-7
d_gene: NA
CDR3aa: CASSQGAYEQYF
CDR3nt: TGTGCCAGTAGCCAAGGGGCCTACGAGCAGTACTTC

abundance: NA
v_gene: TRBV30
len: 15
j_gene: TRBJ1-1
d_gene: NA
CDR3aa: CAWSAGARSNTEAFF
CDR3nt: TGTGCCTGGAGTGCAGGGGCTAGATCAAACACTGAAGCTTTCTTT